Below are 16 T cell receptor beta chains sequenced from a single sample in a study of cytomegalovirus exposure and HLA in healthy donors. TCRdb keeps only in-frame clones here, not all; method: immunoSEQ multiplex PCR. The sample contains 150,000 to 200,000 clones, roughly 84% of which appear only once. Sequencing was performed on PBMCs. These receptors were collected from a man aged 18 to 30 in good health and CMV-seropositive.

The gene calls are TRBV10-3 and TRBJ2-6; tentatively, D is TRBD2 (5 bases). With 2 bases removed from V and 1 base from J, the gap between germline ends came to 6 bases. This CDR3 region has 15 residues. The germline V gene has CDR1 ENHRY and CDR2 SYGVKD. The CDR3 sequence is CAISETGSGANVLTF. The CDR3 DNA sequence: TGTGCCATCAGTGAGACGGGGTCTGGGGCCAACGTCCTGACTTTC.

The J gene is TRBJ1-1, the V gene TRBV7-2, with D possibly TRBD1 on 6 matching bases. The CDR3 has 15 amino acids. V dropped 1 base and J dropped 5 bases, with 14 bases sitting between them. Germline values: CDR1 SGHTA, CDR2 FQGNSA. The CDR3 sequence: CASSLEGRGLTEAFF. CDR3 DNA sequence: TGTGCCAGCAGCTTAGAGGGCAGGGGTCTGACTGAAGCTTTCTTT. Variable domain in full (rest from reference TRBV7-2 and TRBJ1-1): GAGVSQSPSNKVTEKGKDVELRCDPISGHTALYWYRQSLGQGLEFLIYFQGNSAPDKSGLPSDRFSAERTGGSVSTLTIQRTQQEDSAVYLCASSLEGRGLTEAFFGQGTRLTVV.

The chain recombines TRBV6-5 with TRBJ2-7, with TRBD1 matching 7 bases. V was clipped by 6 bases and J by 0 bases; unmatched bases: 5. The length of the CDR3 is 14 residues. From germline, CDR1 is MNHEY and CDR2 SVGAGI. In DNA form, the CDR3 reads TGTGCCAGCAGGCCGGACAGGAGCTCCTACGAGCAGTACTTC. Amino acids: CASRPDRSSYEQYF.

V gene TRBV9 combines with J gene TRBJ2-1, with TRBD2 identical over 9 bases. The V and J ends lost 2 bases and 6 bases, in that order; junction bases with no gene match: 6. Germline V gives CDR1 SGDLS, CDR2 YYNGEE. The CDR3 consists of 15 residues. The CDR3 DNA sequence: TGTGCCAGCAGCGTTACGGGACTAGCAACCAATGAGCAGTTCTTC. Residues: CASSVTGLATNEQFF.

This clone was seen a single time. The chain is built from TRBV7-2 and TRBJ2-5; a possible D gene is TRBD1 (5 bases). The germline gives CDR1 SGHTA, CDR2 FQGNSA. The germline V and J ends were trimmed by 6 bases and 4 bases, with 15 bases remaining between them. This CDR3 has 14 amino acids. In DNA form, the CDR3 reads TGTGCCAGCAGTTTCGCAGGGCCCCGAGAGACCCAGTACTTC. Amino acid sequence: CASSFAGPRETQYF.

In nucleotides, the CDR3 is TGCAGCGTTCCGGGACAGTTCTTC. This sequence encodes CSVPGQFF. The chain couples TRBV29-1 to TRBJ2-1, with a weak D call TRBD2 (5 bases). The germline V gene encodes CDR1 SQVTM and CDR2 ANQGSEA. V gave up 5 bases and J gave up 13 bases, with 6 bases separating them. The CDR3 is 8 amino acids.

The chain employs TRBV10-3 and TRBJ2-2; TRBD1 matches 10 bases. The CDR3 consists of 15 residues. Germline assignment: CDR1 ENHRY and CDR2 SYGVKD. V shed 6 bases and J 6 bases; nucleotides not matched to a gene: 7. CDR3 DNA sequence: TGTGCCATCAGCCAGACAGGGGGCTGGTCCGGGGAGCTGTTTTTT. This codes for CAISQTGGWSGELFF.

V and J are TRBV29-1 and TRBJ2-5; weak D call: TRBD1 (5 bases). Germline CDR1 is SQVTM and CDR2 is ANQGSEA. V was cut by 6 bases and J by 2 bases, with 10 bases left in between. This CDR3 has 12 amino acids. CDR3 bases: TGCAGCGTCCGGACAACTCAAGAGACCCAGTACTTC. This gives the protein CSVRTTQETQYF.

J is TRBJ1-1 and V is TRBV19; D is unclear. Per the germline V gene, CDR1 is LNHDA and CDR2 is SQIVND (reference sequence). There are 13 residues in the CDR3. V was shortened by 5 bases and J by 3 bases, with 10 bases between the two germline ends. CDR3: CASSLPGDTEAFF. The CDR3 DNA sequence: TGTGCCAGTAGTTTGCCCGGGGACACTGAAGCTTTCTTT.

V is TRBV4-2 and J is TRBJ2-7; D is possibly TRBD1 (5 bases). Germline values: CDR1 LGHNA, CDR2 YNFKEQ. The germline V and J ends were trimmed by 2 bases and 2 bases, with 10 bases remaining between them. The CDR3 has 14 amino acids. The CDR3 sequence is CASSQRAGPYEQYF. The CDR3, as DNA: TGTGCCAGCAGCCAACGGGCAGGGCCCTACGAGCAGTACTTC.

The V call is TRBV27, the J call TRBJ2-3; the D gene is possibly TRBD1 (6 bases). The V gene lost 6 bases and the J gene lost 5 bases, with 9 bases spanning the gap. This CDR3 is built from 12 residues. CDR1 is MNHEY and CDR2 is SMNVEV in the germline V gene (reference sequence). The CDR3 region is CASSQGGDTQYF. For the CDR3, the DNA is TGTGCCAGCAGCCAAGGGGGAGATACGCAGTATTTT.

The DNA for the CDR3 is TGTGCCAGCACCCGGACAGGAGGCTACGAGCAGTACTTC. As protein: CASTRTGGYEQYF. The V and J genes are TRBV25-1 and TRBJ2-7; 7 bases map to TRBD1. The germline V gene has CDR1 MGHDK and CDR2 SYGVNS. The CDR3 runs to 13 residues. J lost 3 bases, V lost 7 bases, and 6 bases had no gene match.

This clone was seen only once. The chain is built from TRBV7-2 and TRBJ2-3, with 7 nucleotides matching TRBD2. The trim removed 5 bases at V and 0 bases at J, leaving 5 bases unmatched. Germline CDR1 reads SGHTA; CDR2 reads FQGNSA. The CDR3 totals 15 residues. The CDR3 DNA sequence: TGTGCCAGCAGCCGTAGACTAGCTAGCACAGATACGCAGTATTTT. It specifies CASSRRLASTDTQYF.

V usage is TRBV27 and J usage is TRBJ1-2; 8 bases match TRBD1. Per the germline V gene, CDR1 is MNHEY and CDR2 is SMNVEV (reference sequence). There are 14 residues in the CDR3. V dropped 6 bases and J dropped 8; count of bases not matched to a gene: 11. The CDR3 loop reads CASSPGAGGRGYTF. As DNA, the CDR3 is TGTGCCAGCAGCCCAGGGGCAGGGGGCAGGGGCTACACCTTC.

The genes are TRBV4-3 and TRBJ1-3, with 8 bases fitting TRBD1. Germline-derived CDR1 and CDR2 are LGHNA and YSLEER. Trimming cost V 4 bases and J 0 bases; bases outside gene matches: 8. CDR3 length: 17 amino acids. The CDR3 DNA sequence: TGCGCCAGCAGCCCAGATATCGGGACAGGCTCTGGAAACACCATATATTTT. Residues: CASSPDIGTGSGNTIYF.

V and J are TRBV30 and TRBJ2-7; D unresolved. Germline V gene sequence: CDR1 GTSNPN, CDR2 SVGIG (reference sequence). CDR3 length: 13 amino acids. Trimming stripped 2 bases from V and 1 base from J, with 9 bases between. CDR3 sequence reads: CAWSFQRSYEQYF. The CDR3 bases are TGTGCCTGGAGTTTTCAACGGTCCTACGAGCAGTACTTC.